This entry lists 28 T cell receptor beta chains sequenced from one sample in a study of cytotoxic CD8 clonotypes in ibrutinib-treated CLL. Only in-frame clones appear in the TCRdb table, and some are missing; sequencing was by immunoSEQ multiplex PCR. This sample has over 250,000 clones; roughly three quarters occur once, and the top ten carry approximately 5.1%. The input for sequencing was PBMCs, taken at disease progression, from a patient treated with ibrutinib. Every receptor here comes from a human donor with chronic lymphocytic leukemia.

The chain couples TRBV5-4 to TRBJ2-1; D gene uncertain. This CDR3 has 16 residues. V was cut by 4 bases and J by 4 bases, with 18 bases left in between. Looked up from germline, CDR1 is SGHNT and CDR2 is YYREEE (reference sequence). The CDR3 is CASSLQFTPTYNEQFF. CDR3 nucleotide sequence: TGTGCCAGCAGCCTCCAGTTTACTCCAACTTACAATGAGCAGTTCTTC.

V gene TRBV7-9 combines with J gene TRBJ2-3; 11 nucleotides line up with TRBD2. J was trimmed by 6 bases and V by 5 bases; bases with no gene match: 4. The V gene's germline CDR1 is SEHNR and CDR2 FQNEAQ (reference sequence). CDR3 length: 14 residues. In nucleotides, the CDR3 is TGTGCCAGCAGCAGACTAGCGGGGATGGATACGCAGTATTTT. The encoded protein is CASSRLAGMDTQYF. Full variable domain (rest looked up from reference TRBV7-9 and TRBJ2-3): DTGVSQNPRHKITKRGQNVTFRCDPISEHNRLYWYRQTLGQGPEFLTYFQNEAQLEKSRLLSDRFSAERPKGSFSTLEIQRTEQGDSAMYLCASSRLAGMDTQYFGPGTRLTVL.

The chain couples TRBV19 to TRBJ2-2; 12 bases are shared with TRBD1. CDR3 length: 16 amino acids. With V trimmed by 3 bases and J by 6 bases, 5 bases remained unmatched. Germline assignment: CDR1 LNHDA and CDR2 SQIVND (reference sequence). The CDR3 DNA follows: TGTGCCAGTAGTATTTTGGGACAGGGGGCGGCCGGGGAGCTGTTTTTT. Translated: CASSILGQGAAGELFF.

This sequence joins TRBV4-1 and TRBJ2-7; D is unresolved. Germline V gives CDR1 MGHRA, CDR2 YSYEKL. With 1 base removed from V and 0 bases from J, the gap between germline ends came to 22 bases. The CDR3 has 19 residues. For the CDR3, the DNA is TGCGCCAGCAGCCAAGTCGGATATATGACACGGCCCAGCTCCTACGAGCAGTACTTC. It yields the protein CASSQVGYMTRPSSYEQYF.

This chain links TRBV21-1 with TRBJ2-2. TRBV21-1 is given as a pseudogene. The CDR3 covers 12 residues. CDR3 in DNA: TGTGCCAGCAGCAAGGGCACCGGGGAGCTGTTTTTT. It specifies CASSKGTGELFF.

The chain combines TRBV6-1 with TRBJ2-2; the D gene is possibly TRBD2 (6 bases). CDR3 length equals 16 residues. Trimming took 4 bases from V and 6 from J, leaving 18 bases between them. Germline lookup yields CDR1 MNHNS and CDR2 SASEGT. CDR3 protein: CASSGFRQGGAGELFF. CDR3 coding DNA: TGTGCCAGCAGTGGTTTCCGTCAAGGAGGGGCCGGGGAGCTGTTTTTT.

This chain links TRBV2 with TRBJ1-2, with 8 bases matching TRBD1. Germline V gives CDR1 SNHLY, CDR2 FYNNEI. There are 14 residues in the CDR3. Trimming at V came to 7 bases and at J to 2 bases, leaving 6 bases not matched to a gene. As DNA, the CDR3 is TGTGCCAGCATGGGGGACAGGAGGAACTATGGCTACACCTTC. Its protein product is CASMGDRRNYGYTF.

The chain uses TRBV6-5 and TRBJ2-1; 14 positions agree with TRBD2. The CDR3 extends over 16 amino acids. V lost 2 bases, J lost 6 bases, and 3 bases stayed unmatched. From germline, CDR1 is MNHEY and CDR2 SVGAGI. The DNA for the CDR3 is TGTGCCAGCAGTTACAAGGGACTAGCGGGGGCCAATGAGCAGTTCTTC. Protein sequence: CASSYKGLAGANEQFF.

This clone appeared a few times. Other DNA variants within this sample encode the same CDR3. The chain recombines TRBV28 with TRBJ2-7; D unresolved. Germline CDR1 reads MDHEN; CDR2 reads SYDVKM. V was cut by 3 bases and J by 4 bases, with 7 bases left in between. The CDR3 length is 12 residues. The CDR3 is CASSFPSYEQYF. The CDR3 nucleotides read TGTGCCAGCAGTTTTCCCTCGTACGAGCAGTACTTC.

The chain has TRBV4-1 and TRBJ2-3; D perhaps matches TRBD2 (6 bases). The germline V gene has CDR1 MGHRA and CDR2 YSYEKL. The CDR3 has 18 residues. V lost 1 base to trimming and J lost 2 bases, with 19 bases between them. DNA of the CDR3: TGCGCCAGCAGCCAAGTCTGGACTACTACCTTCCCCACAGATACGCAGTATTTT. This translates into CASSQVWTTTFPTDTQYF.

The rearrangement joins TRBV2 to TRBJ1-5; D unclear. The length of the CDR3 is 15 residues. V was cut by 4 bases and J by 1 base, with 11 bases left in between. Germline values: CDR1 SNHLY, CDR2 FYNNEI. CDR3 nucleotides: TGTGCCAGCAGTGCTGGGCGGGCAAGCAATCAGCCCCAGCATTTT. It encodes CASSAGRASNQPQHF.

The table lists this clone with a count of one. This chain uses TRBV15 with TRBJ1-5; 7 bases match TRBD1. V was clipped by 3 bases and J by 2 bases; unmatched bases: 7. Germline CDR1 LNHNV, CDR2 YYDKDF (reference sequence). This CDR3 spans 16 amino acids. The CDR3 sequence: CATSSNRGTGNQPQHF. CDR3 DNA sequence: TGTGCCACCAGCAGCAACAGGGGAACCGGCAATCAGCCCCAGCATTTT.

Written as DNA, the CDR3 is TGTGGACGGGGACAGGGGGCAGTCTCTGGGGCCAACGTCCTGACTTTC. It encodes CGRGQGAVSGANVLTF. The chain has TRBV30 and TRBJ2-6; 12 bases align to TRBD1. The germline V gene has CDR1 GTSNPN and CDR2 SVGIG (reference sequence). The CDR3 consists of 16 residues.

Remarks on this clone: Other DNA variants within this sample encode the same CDR3. The chain is built from TRBV19 and TRBJ2-7, with 10 positions matching TRBD2. Looked up from germline, CDR1 is LNHDA and CDR2 is SQIVND (reference sequence). Germline trimming cut 5 bases from V and 2 bases from J; bases unmatched to any gene: 3. The CDR3 length is 14 residues. CDR3 sequence reads: CASSRTSGTYEQYF. CDR3 nucleotide sequence: TGTGCCAGTAGTCGGACTAGCGGTACCTACGAGCAGTACTTC. The complete variable domain, with remaining parts taken from reference TRBV19 and TRBJ2-7, reads DGGITQSPKYLFRKEGQNVTLSCEQNLNHDAMYWYRQDPGQGLRLIYYSQIVNDFQKGDIAEGYSVSREKKESFPLTVTSAQKNPTAFYLCASSRTSGTYEQYFGPGTRLTVT.

The chain employs TRBV10-2 and TRBJ2-5, with D uncertain. CDR3 length: 14 amino acids. V was clipped by 6 bases and J by 1 base, with 12 bases between them. Germline CDR1 is WSHSY and CDR2 is SAAADI. CDR3 region: CASSPTGFQETQYF. The CDR3 DNA sequence: TGCGCCAGCAGCCCAACCGGGTTCCAAGAGACCCAGTACTTC.

In the case of this clone: Other DNA sequences in the sample encode the same CDR3. The chain combines TRBV27 with TRBJ2-1, with D unclear. CDR3 size: 12 residues. CDR1 is MNHEY and CDR2 is SMNVEV in the germline V gene (reference sequence). The V end was cut by 2 bases, the J end by 7 bases, with 6 bases between. The CDR3 reads CASSLVGNEQFF. The CDR3 region has the DNA TGTGCCAGCAGTTTAGTTGGAAATGAGCAGTTCTTC.

The chain joins TRBV9 to TRBJ1-5; a weak D match, TRBD1 (5 bases). Trimming removed 4 bases at V and 0 bases at J, with 8 bases between. The V gene's germline CDR1 is SGDLS and CDR2 YYNGEE. This CDR3 has 14 amino acids. CDR3 sequence reads: CASSTTGSNQPQHF. DNA for the CDR3: TGTGCCAGCAGCACTACAGGTAGCAATCAGCCCCAGCATTTT.

The chain has TRBV7-9 and TRBJ2-7, with D possibly being TRBD1 or TRBD2 (5 bases each). Between the trimmed V and J ends, which lost 7 bases and 0 bases, there was a span of 16 bases. This CDR3 region has 15 residues. Germline V gene lookup returns CDR1 SEHNR and CDR2 FQNEAQ (reference sequence). The CDR3 nucleotides read TGTGCCAGCATCCGCCGGGACGGCAGCTCCTACGAGCAGTACTTC. As protein: CASIRRDGSSYEQYF.

The genes are TRBV27 and TRBJ2-5; perhaps TRBD2 as D (5 bases). This CDR3 spans 13 amino acids. Germline CDR1 MNHEY, CDR2 SMNVEV (reference sequence). The ends were cut back, 5 bases at V and 5 bases at J, with 12 bases in the middle. The chain's CDR3 is CASSPTGWETQYF. In DNA form, the CDR3 reads TGTGCCAGCAGTCCTACGGGGTGGGAGACCCAGTACTTC.

The V gene is TRBV6-1, the J gene TRBJ2-1, with D possibly TRBD2 on 6 matching bases. V dropped 5 bases and J dropped 2 bases, with 13 bases sitting between them. The CDR3 runs to 15 residues. Germline CDR1 MNHNS, CDR2 SASEGT. The CDR3 DNA follows: TGTGCCAGCAGTCACGTAGCGGAAACCTACAATGAGCAGTTCTTC. Translated: CASSHVAETYNEQFF.

This sequence joins TRBV28 and TRBJ1-5; no definite D call. Trimming took 2 bases from V and 15 from J, leaving 20 bases between them. The CDR3 covers 14 residues. Germline V gene sequence: CDR1 MDHEN, CDR2 SYDVKM. DNA of the CDR3: TGTGCCAGCAGTTTACCACAACGGGCCAGGACTTGGCATTTT. This translates into CASSLPQRARTWHF. The entire variable domain, with the rest obtained from reference TRBV28 and TRBJ1-5, is as follows: DVKVTQSSRYLVKRTGEKVFLECVQDMDHENMFWYRQDPGLGLRLIYFSYDVKMKEKGDIPEGYSVSREKKERFSLILESASTNQTSMYLCASSLPQRARTWHFGDGTRLSIL.

This chain connects TRBV19 to TRBJ1-1; D call uncertain. Germline V gene lookup returns CDR1 LNHDA and CDR2 SQIVND (reference sequence). The CDR3 extends over 14 amino acids. V lost 2 bases and J lost 2, with 9 bases in between. The CDR3 spells CASSIPGQNTEAFF. The CDR3 DNA is TGTGCCAGTAGTATACCAGGCCAAAACACTGAAGCTTTCTTT. Using reference TRBV19 and TRBJ1-1 for the parts outside the CDR3, the full variable domain is DGGITQSPKYLFRKEGQNVTLSCEQNLNHDAMYWYRQDPGQGLRLIYYSQIVNDFQKGDIAEGYSVSREKKESFPLTVTSAQKNPTAFYLCASSIPGQNTEAFFGQGTRLTVV.

The rearrangement joins TRBV5-8 to TRBJ1-4; D gene uncertain. CDR1 SGHTS and CDR2 YDEGEE come from the germline V gene. V was pared by 0 bases and J by 0 bases, with 15 bases between. The CDR3 consists of 18 residues. The CDR3 DNA reads as TGTGCCAGCAGCTTGGGTAGGGTTTTTGAAGCAACTAATGAAAAACTGTTTTTT. It yields the protein CASSLGRVFEATNEKLFF.

The chain recombines TRBV11-2 with TRBJ2-3; D gene ambiguous. The CDR3 has 12 residues. V was cut by 6 bases and J by 6 bases, with 10 bases left in between. The germline gives CDR1 SGHAT, CDR2 FQNNGV. CDR3 amino acids: CASRRAADTQYF. CDR3 bases: TGTGCCAGCAGACGCGCAGCTGATACGCAGTATTTT.

This chain joins TRBV10-3 and TRBJ1-2; D is possibly TRBD1 (6 bases). There are 14 residues in the CDR3. V was clipped by 8 bases and J by 1 base, with 14 bases between them. Germline V gives CDR1 ENHRY, CDR2 SYGVKD. DNA of the CDR3: TGTGCCATCCAAGGGGGGACACTTAACTATGGCTACACCTTC. It codes for CAIQGGTLNYGYTF.

The chain links TRBV11-3 to TRBJ2-2; possible D gene TRBD1, 5 bases. This CDR3 has 15 amino acids. Germline loops: CDR1 SGHNT, CDR2 YENEEA. V lost 8 bases and J lost 2, with 15 bases in between. The CDR3 DNA follows: TGTGCCAGCGCCTTTACAGGAGTAAACACCGGGGAGCTGTTTTTT. Translating it yields CASAFTGVNTGELFF.

The V gene is TRBV9, the J gene TRBJ2-1, with D tentatively TRBD2 (6 bases). Germline loops: CDR1 SGDLS, CDR2 YYNGEE. V was pared by 2 bases and J by 1 base, with 10 bases between. The CDR3 consists of 15 residues. The CDR3 reads CASSVWGESYNEQFF. DNA for the CDR3: TGTGCCAGCAGCGTTTGGGGGGAGTCCTACAATGAGCAGTTCTTC.

The V call is TRBV12-2, the J call TRBJ2-4; no DNA check was done on the table's D call, TRBD2. TRBV12-2 is described as a pseudogene. CDR3 size: 14 residues. For the CDR3, the DNA is TGTGCAAGTCGCTTAGGGCCCCCGGGAAACATTCAGTACTTC. Its protein product is CASRLGPPGNIQYF.